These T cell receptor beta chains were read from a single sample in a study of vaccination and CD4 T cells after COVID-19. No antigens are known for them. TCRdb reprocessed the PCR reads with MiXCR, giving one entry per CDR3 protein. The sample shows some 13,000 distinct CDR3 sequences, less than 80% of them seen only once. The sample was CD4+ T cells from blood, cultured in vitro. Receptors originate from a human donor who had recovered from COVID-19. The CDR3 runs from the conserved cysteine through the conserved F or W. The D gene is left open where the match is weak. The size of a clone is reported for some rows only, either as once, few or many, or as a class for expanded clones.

TGCAGTAGGGGGGTAGCGGGAGGCTCCTACGAGCAGTACTTC | CSRGVAGGSYEQYF | TRBV20-1 | TRBD2 | - | TRBJ2-7
TGCAGTGCTAGGGGACAGGCAAACTACGAGCAGTACTTC | CSARGQANYEQYF | TRBV20-1 | TRBD1 | few | TRBJ2-7
TGTGCCAGTAGACGGTCCGGGGAGCTGTTTTTT | CASRRSGELFF | TRBV19 | - | - | TRBJ2-2
TGCAGTGCCCCGGGGGGCCCCAATCAGCCCCAGCATTTT | CSAPGGPNQPQHF | TRBV20-1 | - | few | TRBJ1-5
TGTGCCAGCAGCTTAAATGGAGGCTACACCTTC | CASSLNGGYTF | TRBV7-2 | - | - | TRBJ1-2
TGTGCCAGCAGTTCCAATAGCGGGAGTCCCTACGAGCAGTACTTC | CASSSNSGSPYEQYF | TRBV12-3/TRBV12-4 | TRBD2 | - | TRBJ2-7
TGCGCCAGCAGAAAAGGGACTAGCGGGAGCCATACCGGGGAGCTGTTTTTT | CASRKGTSGSHTGELFF | TRBV23-1 | TRBD2 | - | TRBJ2-2
TGTGCCAGCAGCGTCCGGGGTGTAGGGAGGGCCGGTACCACCGGGGAGCTGTTTTTT | CASSVRGVGRAGTTGELFF | TRBV27 | TRBD2 | - | TRBJ2-2
TGTGCCAGCAGTTACTCGTTCTTCGGGAGAGAGACACCCCTCCACTTT | CASSYSFFGRETPLHF | TRBV6-5 | - | - | TRBJ1-6
TGCAGCGTTGGCCAGCCGGAGACCCAGTACTTC | CSVGQPETQYF | TRBV29-1 | - | - | TRBJ2-5
TGTGCCAGCAGTGGCCGACAGGGAGCAAACTATGGCTACACCTTC | CASSGRQGANYGYTF | TRBV6-1 | TRBD1 | few | TRBJ1-2
TGTGCCAGCAGCCCCCTGAACCAGGACTGCCACGAGCAGTACTTC | CASSPLNQDCHEQYF | TRBV21-1 | - | - | TRBJ2-7
TGTGCCAGCAGACCCCATGGCGGTCAGCCCCAGCATTTT | CASRPHGGQPQHF | TRBV6-2/TRBV6-3 | - | - | TRBJ1-5
TGTGCCAGCAGCTTAGCCTGGGACAGGAATAATTCACCCCTCCACTTT | CASSLAWDRNNSPLHF | TRBV7-2 | TRBD1 | - | TRBJ1-6
TGTGCCAGTCTAACCACTAGCGGGAACTCCTACGAGCAGTACTTC | CASLTTSGNSYEQYF | TRBV28 | TRBD2 | - | TRBJ2-7
TGTGCCAGCAGCTATAGCACTGTGCCTAATCAGCCCCAGCATTTT | CASSYSTVPNQPQHF | TRBV7-2 | - | few | TRBJ1-5
TGTGCCAGCAGTTTATTGACTAGCGGGAGCAACCAAAAGCAGTTCTTC | CASSLLTSGSNQKQFF | TRBV28 | TRBD2 | once | TRBJ2-1
TGTGCCAGTAGTCCACGGACTAGCGGGACAATGAGGCGAAACGAGCAGTACTTC | CASSPRTSGTMRRNEQYF | TRBV19 | TRBD2 | few | TRBJ2-7
TGTGCCAGCGGATATGGGGGGGCCGAAAAGGACAGACGTCGCAATCAGCCCCAGCATTTT | CASGYGGAEKDRRRNQPQHF | TRBV28 | - | - | TRBJ1-5
TGTGCCATCAGTCCAGGTTGGGATCAGCCCCAGCATTTT | CAISPGWDQPQHF | TRBV10-3 | - | - | TRBJ1-5
TGTGCCACCAGTCGGACAGGGGCATACGAGCAGTACTTC | CATSRTGAYEQYF | TRBV24-1 | TRBD1 | - | TRBJ2-7
TGTGCCAGCAGCCATGAGATCTTTGGCGAGCAGTACTTC | CASSHEIFGEQYF | TRBV14 | - | - | TRBJ2-7
TGTGCCAGCAGTTTTGGACTTCACTACGAGCAGTACTTC | CASSFGLHYEQYF | TRBV12-3/TRBV12-4 | - | - | TRBJ2-7
TGTGCCAGCAGCCCCCAAAACACAGACACTGAAGCTTTCTTT | CASSPQNTDTEAFF | TRBV7-9 | - | once | TRBJ1-1
TGCAGTGCTAGAGGAGGGGGGCGGGAGAACTCCTACAATGAGCAGTTCTTC | CSARGGGRENSYNEQFF | TRBV20-1 | - | - | TRBJ2-1
TGTGCCAGCAGTAGAACCACAGATACGCAGTATTTT | CASSRTTDTQYF | TRBV6-1 | - | - | TRBJ2-3